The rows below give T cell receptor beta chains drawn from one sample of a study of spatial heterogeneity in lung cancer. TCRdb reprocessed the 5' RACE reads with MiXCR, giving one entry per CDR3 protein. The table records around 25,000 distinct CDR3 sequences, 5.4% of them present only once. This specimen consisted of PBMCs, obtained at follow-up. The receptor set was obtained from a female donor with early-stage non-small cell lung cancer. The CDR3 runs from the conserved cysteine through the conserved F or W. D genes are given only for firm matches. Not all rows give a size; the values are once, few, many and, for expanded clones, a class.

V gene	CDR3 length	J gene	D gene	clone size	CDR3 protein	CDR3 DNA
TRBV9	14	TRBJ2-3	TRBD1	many	CASSSGQETDTQYF	TGTGCCAGCAGTTCCGGACAGGAAACAGATACGCAGTATTTT
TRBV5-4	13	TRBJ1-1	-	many	CASSLKGGTEAFF	TGTGCCAGCAGCTTGAAGGGGGGGACTGAAGCTTTCTTT
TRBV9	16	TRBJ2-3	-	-	CASSSGDSQFTDTQYF	TGTGCCAGCAGCTCCGGGGACTCCCAATTCACAGATACGCAGTATTTT
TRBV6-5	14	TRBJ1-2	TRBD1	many	CASAQTGGNYGYTF	TGTGCCAGCGCCCAGACAGGGGGTAACTATGGCTACACCTTC
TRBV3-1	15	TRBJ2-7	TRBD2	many	CASSLAWTSDYEQYF	TGTGCCAGCAGCCTGGCTTGGACTAGCGACTACGAGCAGTACTTC
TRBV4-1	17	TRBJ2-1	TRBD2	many	CASSPILAGGSYNEQFF	TGCGCCAGCAGCCCCATCCTAGCGGGGGGCTCCTACAATGAGCAGTTCTTC
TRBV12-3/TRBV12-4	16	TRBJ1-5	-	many	CASSPRGGSSNQSQHF	TGTGCCAGCAGTCCCCGGGGGGGTTCGAGCAATCAGTCCCAGCATTTT
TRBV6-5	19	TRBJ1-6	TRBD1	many	CASSPRDRELRSYNSPLHF	TGTGCCAGCAGTCCCAGGGACAGGGAATTACGCTCCTATAATTCACCCCTCCACTTT
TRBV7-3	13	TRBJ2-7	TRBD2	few	CASSSGTSGRLYF	TGTGCCAGCAGCTCGGGGACTAGCGGGAGACTGTACTTC
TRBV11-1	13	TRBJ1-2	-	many	CASSPDSNYGYTF	TGTGCCAGCAGCCCGGACAGCAACTATGGCTACACCTTC
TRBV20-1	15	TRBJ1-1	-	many	CSARDDGAGDTEAFF	TGCAGTGCTAGAGATGATGGCGCAGGAGACACTGAAGCTTTCTTT
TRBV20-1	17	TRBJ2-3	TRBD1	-	CSARDPYRQGGTDTQYF	TGCAGTGCTAGAGATCCATATAGACAGGGAGGCACAGATACGCAGTATTTT
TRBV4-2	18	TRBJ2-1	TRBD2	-	CASSQEWGGRAQYNEQFF	TGTGCCAGCAGCCAAGAATGGGGCGGGAGGGCCCAGTACAATGAGCAGTTCTTC
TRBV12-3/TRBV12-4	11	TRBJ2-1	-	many	CASMRSGEQFF	TGTGCCAGCATGAGGTCGGGGGAGCAGTTCTTC
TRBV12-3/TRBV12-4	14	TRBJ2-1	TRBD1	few	CASSLRGQGGEQFF	TGTGCCAGCAGTTTAAGGGGGCAGGGCGGTGAGCAGTTCTTC
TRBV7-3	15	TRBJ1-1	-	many	CASSLSGSSNTEAFF	TGTGCCAGCAGCTTATCCGGCAGTTCGAACACTGAAGCTTTCTTT
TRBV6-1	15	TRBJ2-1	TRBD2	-	CASSVTSGRYNEQFF	TGTGCCAGCAGCGTAACTAGCGGGAGATACAATGAGCAGTTCTTC
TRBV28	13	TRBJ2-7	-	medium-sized	CASSFGFSYEQYF	TGTGCCAGCAGTTTTGGATTCTCCTACGAGCAGTACTTC
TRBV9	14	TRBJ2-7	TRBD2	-	CASSVVGGRGEQYF	TGTGCCAGCAGCGTAGTGGGAGGGCGCGGCGAGCAGTACTTC
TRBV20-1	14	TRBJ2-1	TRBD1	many	CSAPGQGSNNEQFF	TGCAGTGCTCCGGGACAGGGATCCAACAATGAGCAGTTCTTC
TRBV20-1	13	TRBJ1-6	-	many	CSATQGRNSPLHF	TGCAGTGCCACCCAGGGTAGAAATTCACCCCTCCACTTT
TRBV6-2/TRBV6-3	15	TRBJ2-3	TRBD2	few	CASSESGVSTDTQYF	TGTGCCAGCAGTGAAAGCGGGGTTTCCACAGATACGCAGTATTTT
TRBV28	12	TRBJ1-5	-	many	CASSLLSQPQHF	TGTGCCAGCAGTTTATTGAGTCAGCCCCAGCATTTT
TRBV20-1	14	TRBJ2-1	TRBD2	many	CSARLAGAYNEQFF	TGCAGTGCTAGGCTAGCGGGGGCCTACAATGAGCAGTTCTTC
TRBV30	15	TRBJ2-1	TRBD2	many	CAWSGTSGRYNEQFF	TGTGCCTGGAGTGGGACTAGCGGCCGATACAATGAGCAGTTCTTC
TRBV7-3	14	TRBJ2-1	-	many	CASSPSTALNEQFF	TGTGCCAGCAGCCCCTCGACTGCGTTAAATGAGCAGTTCTTC
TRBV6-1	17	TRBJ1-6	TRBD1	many	CASSGGTGSSYNSPLHF	TGTGCCAGCAGTGGGGGGACAGGGAGCTCCTATAATTCACCCCTCCACTTT
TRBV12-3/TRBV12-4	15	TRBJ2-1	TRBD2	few	CASSLLGLAGNEQFF	TGTGCCAGCAGTTTATTAGGACTAGCGGGCAATGAGCAGTTCTTC
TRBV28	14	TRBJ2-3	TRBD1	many	CASSGRQGVDTQYF	TGTGCCAGCAGTGGCCGGCAGGGGGTGGATACGCAGTATTTT
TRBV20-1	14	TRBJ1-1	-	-	CSARRASRDTEAFF	TGCAGTGCTAGGAGGGCCTCAAGGGACACTGAAGCTTTCTTT
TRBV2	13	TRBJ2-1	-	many	CASSGPPSNEQFF	TGTGCCAGCAGTGGACCCCCGAGCAATGAGCAGTTCTTC
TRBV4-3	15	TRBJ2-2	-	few	CASSQVGLNTGELFF	TGCGCCAGCAGCCAAGTGGGACTGAACACCGGGGAGCTGTTTTTT
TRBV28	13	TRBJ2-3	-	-	CASLRGATDTQYF	TGTGCCAGCCTAAGAGGGGCCACAGATACGCAGTATTTT
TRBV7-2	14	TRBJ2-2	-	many	CASLPEVGTGELFF	TGTGCCAGCCTACCCGAGGTTGGCACCGGGGAGCTGTTTTTT
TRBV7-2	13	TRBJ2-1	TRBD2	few	CASKTSGYNEQFF	TGTGCCAGCAAGACTAGCGGATACAATGAGCAGTTCTTC
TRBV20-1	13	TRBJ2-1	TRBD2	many	CSARDGSGGEQFF	TGCAGTGCTAGAGATGGTAGCGGGGGCGAGCAGTTCTTC
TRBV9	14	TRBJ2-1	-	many	CASSVTGTYNEQFF	TGTGCCAGCAGCGTGACGGGTACCTACAATGAGCAGTTCTTC
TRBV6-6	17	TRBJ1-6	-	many	CASSPDRQSSYNSPLHF	TGTGCCAGCAGTCCGGACCGTCAGAGCTCCTATAATTCACCCCTCCACTTT
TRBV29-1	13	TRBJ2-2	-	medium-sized	CSVDLGYTGELFF	TGCAGCGTTGACCTTGGCTACACCGGGGAGCTGTTTTTT
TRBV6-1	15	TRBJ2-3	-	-	CASSELSGSTDTQYF	TGTGCCAGCAGTGAATTAAGCGGGAGCACAGATACGCAGTATTTT
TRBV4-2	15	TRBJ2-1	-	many	CASSQSDQNGNEQFF	TGTGCCAGCAGCCAATCGGACCAGAATGGGAATGAGCAGTTCTTC